One TCR beta chain is described in this entry. The antigen remains unidentified. The CDR3 covers 14 residues. V shed 8 bases, J shed 3 bases, and the junction held 6 bases outside the gene matches. The germline V gene has CDR1 ENHRY and CDR2 SYGVKD. Clones were read by immunoSEQ multiplex PCR, and TCRdb kept only the in-frame ones, dropping some. The table records some 120,000 clones, roughly 80% of them present only once. These data come from a study of T cell responses to AZD1222 COVID-19 vaccine. Study results and caveats: The number of AZD1222 recipients seropositive at baseline was only five or six.

The gene calls are TRBV10-3 and TRBJ1-2; 10 bases line up with TRBD1. This clonotype originated in an adult in good health. This specimen consisted of peripheral blood, obtained on day 0 of AZD1222 vaccination. The CDR3 DNA reads TGTGCCATCCGACAGGGGGCGAGAGACTATGGCTACACCTTC. This codes for CAIRQGARDYGYTF.